The rows below give T cell receptor beta chains drawn from one sample of a study of shared clonotypes between healthy human individuals. Clones were sequenced by immunoSEQ multiplex PCR, and TCRdb holds only the in-frame ones, with some missing. The sample lists roughly 320,000 clones, 87% occurring once. Sequencing was done on a sample of memory CD8+ T cells sorted from blood. The source of these receptors is a man between 18 and 35 years old in good health. The CDR3 runs from the conserved cysteine through the conserved F or W. D genes are given only for firm matches. For some rows the clone size is stated as once, few or many, or as a class when expanded; others skip it.

TRBV4-2	TRBD2	few	TRBJ2-3	CASSQEVAGLTDTQYF	TGTGCCAGCAGCCAAGAGGTAGCGGGGCTCACAGATACGCAGTATTTT
TRBV16	-	-	TRBJ2-5	CASSRTESQETQYF	TGTGCCAGCAGCCGGACAGAATCCCAAGAGACCCAGTACTTC
TRBV9	TRBD1	-	TRBJ2-5	CASSVVPIDRAGGETQYF	TGTGCCAGCAGCGTAGTTCCCATTGACAGGGCAGGAGGAGAGACCCAGTACTTC
TRBV29-1	-	-	TRBJ2-7	CSFTGTLVYEQYF	TGCAGCTTTACCGGGACATTGGTATACGAGCAGTACTTC
TRBV27	-	-	TRBJ2-7	CASSPADTTYEQYF	TGTGCCAGCAGTCCGGCTGACACTACCTACGAGCAGTACTTC
TRBV4-1	-	once	TRBJ1-1	CASSQDRSETASCTEAFF	TGCGCCAGCAGTCAAGATCGGAGTGAGACAGCCTCGTGTACTGAAGCTTTCTTT
TRBV6-6	-	-	TRBJ1-1	CASVVSGTTEAFF	TGTGCCAGCGTCGTCAGTGGGACCACTGAAGCTTTCTTT
TRBV2	-	-	TRBJ2-7	CASSETGYEQYF	TGTGCCAGCAGTGAGACGGGTTACGAGCAGTACTTC
TRBV4-1	TRBD2	-	TRBJ2-7	CASSHYSGGVYEQYF	TGCGCCAGCAGCCATTACAGCGGGGGTGTCTACGAGCAGTACTTC
TRBV6-1	-	-	TRBJ1-1	CATSNGRPNTEAFF	TGTGCCACCTCAAACGGCAGGCCGAACACTGAAGCTTTCTTT
TRBV19	-	-	TRBJ2-7	CASSIGRGSSYEQYF	TGTGCCAGTAGTATAGGGCGGGGAAGCTCCTACGAGCAGTACTTC
TRBV4-3	TRBD1	-	TRBJ1-2	CASSPGLEGGEGYGYTF	TGCGCCAGCAGCCCAGGCTTAGAAGGGGGCGAGGGGTATGGCTACACCTTC
TRBV6-5	-	-	TRBJ2-7	CASSLLAGARYEQYF	TGTGCCAGCAGCCTGCTCGCGGGGGCCCGGTACGAGCAGTACTTC
TRBV18	-	-	TRBJ1-4	CASSPFRKGHKGEKLFF	TGTGCCAGCTCACCATTTCGCAAGGGTCATAAGGGTGAAAAACTGTTTTTT
TRBV27	-	once	TRBJ2-2	CASSLIGGTGELFF	TGTGCCAGCAGTTTGATTGGGGGCACCGGGGAGCTGTTTTTT
TRBV5-6	-	-	TRBJ2-7	CASSFSGGDEQYF	TGTGCCAGCAGCTTCTCTGGGGGCGACGAGCAGTACTTC
TRBV4-1	-	-	TRBJ1-5	CASSQEGTLPNQPQHF	TGCGCCAGCAGCCAAGAGGGGACCCTGCCCAATCAGCCCCAGCATTTT
TRBV9	TRBD2	-	TRBJ2-7	CASSVSGLAYEQYF	TGTGCCAGCAGCGTATCGGGACTAGCCTACGAGCAGTACTTC
TRBV7-2	TRBD2	-	TRBJ2-7	CASSLYLAGASYEQYF	TGTGCCAGCAGCTTATATCTAGCGGGGGCCTCCTACGAGCAGTACTTC
TRBV5-1	TRBD1	-	TRBJ1-1	CASSPGQGWMTEAFF	TGCGCCAGCAGCCCTGGACAGGGGTGGATGACTGAAGCTTTCTTT
TRBV6-6	-	-	TRBJ1-1	CASSPFQGVTEAFF	TGTGCCAGCAGTCCATTTCAGGGCGTCACTGAAGCTTTCTTT
TRBV7-3	-	-	TRBJ2-1	CASSLYGFDNEQFF	TGTGCCAGCAGCTTATACGGTTTTGACAATGAGCAGTTCTTC
TRBV13	-	-	TRBJ2-7	CASSIGREQYF	TGTGCCAGCAGCATCGGGCGGGAGCAGTACTTC
TRBV27	-	-	TRBJ2-7	CASSLGARPVRDEQYF	TGTGCCAGCAGTTTGGGGGCTAGGCCAGTGCGGGACGAGCAGTACTTC
TRBV4-1	TRBD2	-	TRBJ2-1	CASSHLTSGANEQFF	TGCGCCAGCAGCCACCTAACTAGCGGGGCAAATGAGCAGTTCTTC
TRBV18	-	-	TRBJ2-7	CASSTDAYEQYF	TGTGCCAGCTCGACAGATGCGTACGAGCAGTACTTC
TRBV11-2	-	once	TRBJ1-1	CASSSGRTEAFF	TGTGCCAGCAGCTCGGGGCGCACTGAAGCTTTCTTT
TRBV4-1	-	-	TRBJ2-5	CASSSTEEQETQYF	TGCGCCAGCAGCTCCACAGAAGAACAAGAGACCCAGTACTTC
TRBV6-6	-	few	TRBJ1-5	CASSYSSAGDNQPQHF	TGTGCCAGCAGTTACTCGAGTGCAGGCGACAATCAGCCCCAGCATTTT
TRBV4-1	-	-	TRBJ2-7	CASSQVLGGIEQYF	TGCGCCAGCAGCCAAGTACTAGGGGGGATCGAGCAGTACTTC
TRBV20-1	-	-	TRBJ2-7	CSAFGQYF	TGCAGTGCCTTCGGGCAGTACTTC
TRBV4-2	TRBD1	-	TRBJ2-6	CASSHPRDSHPGANVLTF	TGTGCCAGCAGCCACCCAAGGGACAGCCACCCTGGGGCCAACGTCCTGACTTTC
TRBV5-1	TRBD2	-	TRBJ2-7	CASSTGTSGGEQYF	TGCGCCAGCTCTACCGGGACTAGCGGGGGAGAGCAGTACTTC
TRBV11-2	-	-	TRBJ2-7	CASSLGPISYEQYF	TGTGCCAGCAGCTTAGGGCCGATCTCCTACGAGCAGTACTTC
TRBV6-5	-	-	TRBJ2-2	CASSYDRTTNTGELFF	TGTGCCAGCAGTTACGACAGGACCACGAACACCGGGGAGCTGTTTTTT
TRBV9	TRBD1	-	TRBJ2-3	CASSVDYRGDTQYF	TGTGCCAGCAGCGTAGATTACAGGGGAGATACGCAGTATTTT
TRBV5-6	TRBD2	-	TRBJ2-7	CASSLWTSEEYF	TGTGCCAGCAGCCTCTGGACTAGCGAGGAGTACTTC
TRBV9	-	few	TRBJ1-1	CASSVVTGRGTEAFF	TGTGCCAGCAGCGTAGTAACTGGTCGTGGCACTGAAGCTTTCTTT
TRBV5-1	-	-	TRBJ1-1	CASSLFGGEDTEAFF	TGCGCCAGCAGCTTGTTCGGGGGCGAGGACACTGAAGCTTTCTTT
TRBV18	-	-	TRBJ2-3	CASSPVGEVTDTQYF	TGTGCCAGCTCACCAGTCGGGGAGGTCACAGATACGCAGTATTTT
TRBV7-9	TRBD1	-	TRBJ2-7	CASNWQGGHEQYF	TGTGCCAGCAACTGGCAAGGGGGCCACGAGCAGTACTTC
TRBV5-6	-	-	TRBJ1-2	CASISDSAIYGYTF	TGTGCCAGCATTTCGGACAGCGCAATCTATGGCTACACCTTC
TRBV11-1	TRBD1	-	TRBJ1-1	CASSQIQGMNTEAFF	TGTGCCAGCAGCCAGATACAGGGGATGAACACTGAAGCTTTCTTT
TRBV7-9	-	-	TRBJ2-3	CASSSSTGPSGEYF	TGTGCCAGCAGCTCGTCGACAGGCCCTAGTGGGGAGTATTTT
TRBV5-1	-	few	TRBJ2-2	CASSTTTNTGELFF	TGCGCCAGCAGCACGACAACGAACACCGGGGAGCTGTTTTTT
TRBV7-8	-	-	TRBJ2-7	CASSETGEGEQYF	TGTGCCAGCAGCGAAACAGGGGAGGGGGAGCAGTACTTC
TRBV2	TRBD1	-	TRBJ2-3	CASSETLTGAPTDTQYF	TGTGCCAGCAGTGAAACACTAACAGGGGCACCTACAGATACGCAGTATTTT
TRBV4-1	-	-	TRBJ2-2	CASSQESGLNTGELFF	TGCGCCAGCAGCCAAGAGTCGGGCCTCAACACCGGGGAGCTGTTTTTT
TRBV2	-	-	TRBJ2-7	CASSDGYEQYF	TGTGCCAGCAGTGACGGCTACGAGCAGTACTTC
TRBV29-1	TRBD2	once	TRBJ2-3	CSVVAGGYTDTQYF	TGCAGCGTTGTAGCGGGAGGTTACACAGATACGCAGTATTTT
TRBV6-5	-	-	TRBJ2-7	CASSYSGGLPYEQYF	TGTGCCAGCAGTTACTCCGGGGGGCTGCCCTACGAGCAGTACTTC
TRBV6-5	TRBD2	-	TRBJ2-7	CASGGLVGYEQYF	TGTGCCAGCGGGGGACTAGTAGGGTACGAGCAGTACTTC
TRBV7-9	TRBD1	few	TRBJ1-2	CASSVRQGWGYTF	TGTGCCAGCAGCGTCAGACAGGGATGGGGCTACACCTTC
TRBV6-5	TRBD2	-	TRBJ2-5	CASNYFWRGGGETQYF	TGTGCCAGCAATTATTTCTGGCGGGGGGGCGGAGAGACCCAGTACTTC
TRBV2	-	-	TRBJ2-4	CASSPDRTFKNIQYF	TGTGCCAGCAGCCCAGATCGGACTTTCAAAAACATTCAGTACTTC
TRBV9	-	-	TRBJ2-5	CASSVEGGLHRSQYF	TGTGCCAGCAGCGTAGAAGGGGGTCTGCACCGGTCCCAGTACTTC
TRBV27	TRBD1	-	TRBJ1-5	CASSYRGGSYSNQPQHF	TGTGCCAGCAGTTACCGAGGGGGCTCCTATAGCAATCAGCCCCAGCATTTT
TRBV6-6	-	-	TRBJ2-7	CASRDGNRAHYEQYF	TGTGCCAGCAGGGATGGCAACAGGGCTCACTACGAGCAGTACTTC
TRBV7-9	-	once	TRBJ1-6	CASSLGTSYSPLHF	TGTGCCAGCAGCTTAGGGACAAGCTATTCACCCCTCCACTTT
TRBV6-6	-	-	TRBJ2-7	CASSWTVSYEQYF	TGTGCCAGCAGTTGGACGGTCTCCTACGAGCAGTACTTC